The T cell receptor (beta chain) described here comes from a study of blood T cell repertoires in COVID-19 (TCRdb year 2020). About the study as a whole: Samples from collaborators originated in the United States, Italy and Spain and spanned both the acute and convalescent phases of COVID-19. The prospective study material was composed of cDNA or gDNA derived from T cells, B-cell-depleted T cells, or PBMCs. The dataset comprised deeply sampled blood TCRbeta repertoires from subjects exposed to, actively infected with, or recovered from COVID-19. The repertoires were released in a freely available public database intended as a resource for research on the immune response to SARS-CoV-2. The samples were drawn from the first 160 participants of the ongoing ImmuneRACE study and from under 1,500 subjects provided by 6 global collaborators. Sample metadata almost always included a de-identified subject ID, COVID-19 status, age in years and sex. HLA class I and class II types, where available, came from metadata supplied by the sample provider rather than from assay-based typing.

The CDR3 runs 15 residues from the cysteine to the phenylalanine. Of the read, only the CDR3 DNA is kept; its 45 bases are in frame from base 1. CDR1 and CDR2 are read off the germline V gene as SGHRS and YFSETQ. V loses 1 base of germline sequence and J loses 4 bases, and the interval between the two ends is 11 bases. In the prospective study, participants were roughly 18 to 100 years old, resided in about 25 geographic areas of the United States, and were enrolled through a virtual design. To assign participants to cohorts, the prospective study relied on clinical history that participants themselves reported in a screening survey and a study questionnaire. ImmuneRACE Cohort 3 recovered participants were defined by two consecutive negative NP/OP PCR tests, healthcare professional clearance, or symptom resolution. Mobile phlebotomists in the prospective study collected whole blood, serum and a nasopharyngeal or oropharyngeal swab from every participant. Prospective study participants could optionally give additional blood draws and questionnaires over an approximately two-month period. Before DNA extraction, blood samples from the prospective study were shipped at room temperature or frozen.

TCRbeta CDR3 regions were amplified from genomic DNA using the immunoSEQ Assay, a bias-controlled multiplex PCR. In the paper's pipeline: The number of nucleated cells in each sample was estimated from the amplification of reference gene primers within the assay. To quantify the absolute abundance of each unique TCRbeta CDR3 rearrangement, sequence reads were collapsed and filtered. For each sample, productive Simpson clonality was calculated by taking the square root of Simpson's diversity index across productive rearrangements. Imported from immuneACCESS, the table was reduced by TCRdb to in-frame sequences with V and J called. These copies leave out some clones; in studies compared against another copy, an unresolved V gene accounts for under half, and the cause of the remainder is not known. From that table come the V and J calls and clone size; the DNA was used to work out D and trimming. The sample has some 130,000 clones on record, roughly four fifths of them singletons. 15% to 20% of the sample goes to the ten largest clones.

About this clone: Its antigen specificity is not known. No base quality information exists; no much larger clone differs at one position.

The study at large found these results: The quantity of clinical and demographic metadata differed by source and by participant and was supplied without curation.

Sequencing input: PBMCs or T cells enriched from blood (not recorded which). This sequence uses TRBV5-1 and TRBJ2-2, with TRBD1 tentatively as D gene (5 bases match). The receptor was derived from a man younger than 45 who had recovered from COVID-19. The DNA reads as follows: TGCGCCAGCAGCTTGACCAGGGCTGGCACCGGGGAGCTGTTTTTT. The translation is CASSLTRAGTGELFF.